These T cell receptor beta chains were read from a single sample in a study of blood T cell repertoires in COVID-19. TCRdb's table, derived via immunoSEQ multiplex PCR, lists solely in-frame clones and lacks some. Of around 81,000 clones listed, roughly 88% are singletons. Sequencing was performed on peripheral blood. Every receptor here comes from a man between 65 and 79 years old with acute or convalescent COVID-19. Both conserved end residues are part of each CDR3. A D gene is named only where the DNA matches it firmly. Rows give clone size only sometimes, using once, few, many, or a class for an expanded clone.

j_call: TRBJ1-3
v_call: TRBV7-8
d_call: .
clone_size: .
cdr3_nt: TGTGCCAGCAGCTTAGCGGGCAAAAACTCTGGAAACACCATATATTTT
cdr3_aa: CASSLAGKNSGNTIYF

j_call: TRBJ2-5
v_call: TRBV19
d_call: TRBD1
clone_size: .
cdr3_nt: TGTGCCAGTAGTCCGCAGGGGGACAGGGGGCTCGGAGAGACCCAGTACTTC
cdr3_aa: CASSPQGDRGLGETQYF

j_call: TRBJ2-7
v_call: TRBV6-2/TRBV6-3
d_call: TRBD2
clone_size: .
cdr3_nt: TGTGCCAGCAGTCCAGCGGGGGCCTACGAGCAGTACTTC
cdr3_aa: CASSPAGAYEQYF

j_call: TRBJ1-6
v_call: TRBV3-1/TRBV3-2
d_call: TRBD1
clone_size: .
cdr3_nt: TGTGCCAGCAGCCAAGTTCTGTGGACAGGGGCTAATTCACCCCTCCACTTT
cdr3_aa: CASSQVLWTGANSPLHF

j_call: TRBJ1-5
v_call: TRBV6-5
d_call: .
clone_size: .
cdr3_nt: TGTGCCAGCAGTTACTCGGGGAGTAGCAATCAGCCCCAGCATTTT
cdr3_aa: CASSYSGSSNQPQHF

j_call: TRBJ1-1
v_call: TRBV12-3/TRBV12-4
d_call: .
clone_size: once
cdr3_nt: TGTGCCAGCAGTTTTGACAGAAACACTGAAGCTTTCTTT
cdr3_aa: CASSFDRNTEAFF

j_call: TRBJ1-3
v_call: TRBV6-5
d_call: .
clone_size: .
cdr3_nt: TGTGCCAGCAGTTACTCTACGTCACTTGGAAACACCATATATTTT
cdr3_aa: CASSYSTSLGNTIYF

j_call: TRBJ1-5
v_call: TRBV7-2
d_call: TRBD1
clone_size: once
cdr3_nt: TGTGCCAGCAGCTTAAGACAGGGGACCAATCAGCCCCAGCATTTT
cdr3_aa: CASSLRQGTNQPQHF

j_call: TRBJ1-6
v_call: TRBV10-3
d_call: TRBD1
clone_size: .
cdr3_nt: TGTGCCATCAGGGGACAGGGGAATTCACCCCTCCACTTT
cdr3_aa: CAIRGQGNSPLHF

j_call: TRBJ1-2
v_call: TRBV5-6
d_call: .
clone_size: .
cdr3_nt: TGTGCCAGCGGCACAACAACATATGGCTACACCTTC
cdr3_aa: CASGTTTYGYTF

j_call: TRBJ1-5
v_call: TRBV19
d_call: .
clone_size: .
cdr3_nt: TGTGCCAGTAGTATAGGCGGGGGACAGCCCCAGCATTTT
cdr3_aa: CASSIGGGQPQHF

j_call: TRBJ2-5
v_call: TRBV10-2
d_call: .
clone_size: .
cdr3_nt: TGCGCCAGCAGTGAAGTGGGGCGAGAGACCCAGTACTTC
cdr3_aa: CASSEVGRETQYF

j_call: TRBJ1-1
v_call: TRBV6-2/TRBV6-3
d_call: .
clone_size: .
cdr3_nt: TGTGCCAGCAGCCTTTTCGGGGAGAACACTGAAGCTTTCTTT
cdr3_aa: CASSLFGENTEAFF

j_call: TRBJ1-6
v_call: TRBV6-5
d_call: TRBD1
clone_size: .
cdr3_nt: TGTGCCAGCAGGGGGGACAGGGGCCTTTCTTCACCCCTCCACTTT
cdr3_aa: CASRGDRGLSSPLHF

j_call: TRBJ1-1
v_call: TRBV28
d_call: TRBD1
clone_size: few
cdr3_nt: TGTGCCAGCAGTTTACTGGGACAGGGGGCCTCCCAAGCTTTCTTT
cdr3_aa: CASSLLGQGASQAFF

j_call: TRBJ2-1
v_call: TRBV27
d_call: TRBD2
clone_size: .
cdr3_nt: TGTGCCAGCAGGACTAGCGGCTCCTACAATGAGCAGTTCTTC
cdr3_aa: CASRTSGSYNEQFF

j_call: TRBJ1-5
v_call: TRBV18
d_call: .
clone_size: .
cdr3_nt: TGTGCCAGCTCACGGGAGGGAAATCAGCCCCAGCATTTT
cdr3_aa: CASSREGNQPQHF

j_call: TRBJ2-5
v_call: TRBV5-1
d_call: TRBD1
clone_size: .
cdr3_nt: TGCGCCAGCAGCTCCGGCAAGGGGGCAAGAGAGACCCAGTACTTC
cdr3_aa: CASSSGKGARETQYF